The rows below give T cell receptor beta chains drawn from one sample of a study of blood T cell repertoires in COVID-19. Assay used: immunoSEQ multiplex PCR; TCRdb lists only in-frame clones, some missing. The table includes roughly 400,000 clones, around 87% detected once. The sample was peripheral blood. Source of these receptors: a woman aged 55-75 years with COVID-19, enrolled during active disease. Both conserved end residues are part of each CDR3. The D gene is left open where the match is weak. Not all rows give a size; the values are once, few, many and, for expanded clones, a class.

V gene	clone size	J gene	D gene	CDR3 protein	CDR3 DNA
TRBV7-9	NA	TRBJ2-2	TRBD2	CASSSTLAGGLNTGELFF	TGTGCCAGCAGCTCAACGCTAGCGGGGGGGCTTAACACCGGGGAGCTGTTTTTT
TRBV27	NA	TRBJ1-3	NA	CASSATSLGAGRNTIYF	TGTGCCAGCAGTGCGACGAGCTTGGGGGCAGGGAGAAACACCATATATTTT
TRBV7-2	once	TRBJ1-6	NA	CASSRGLNSPLHF	TGTGCCAGCAGTCGAGGGTTGAATTCACCCCTCCACTTT
TRBV6-6	NA	TRBJ1-1	TRBD1	CASSETGGRTEAFF	TGTGCCAGCAGTGAGACAGGGGGCCGGACTGAAGCTTTCTTT
TRBV11-2	once	TRBJ1-1	TRBD1	CASTLDRVGTEAFF	TGTGCCAGCACCCTAGACAGGGTGGGCACTGAAGCTTTCTTT
TRBV11-2	once	TRBJ2-1	NA	CASSLHKGEVYNEQFF	TGTGCCAGCAGCCTCCACAAGGGGGAAGTCTACAATGAGCAGTTCTTC
TRBV5-1	NA	TRBJ2-2	TRBD1	CASSLGQGTGELFF	TGCGCCAGCAGCTTGGGACAGGGGACCGGGGAGCTGTTTTTT
TRBV5-4	once	TRBJ2-3	TRBD2	CASSPARGGTDTQYF	TGTGCCAGCAGCCCGGCGCGCGGGGGAACAGATACGCAGTATTTT
TRBV6-5	once	TRBJ1-1	TRBD1	CASSKPGGANTEAFF	TGTGCCAGCAGTAAACCAGGGGGCGCGAACACTGAAGCTTTCTTT
TRBV2	many	TRBJ2-7	NA	CASRSGASYEQYF	TGTGCCAGCAGGTCCGGAGCCTCCTACGAGCAGTACTTC
TRBV9	once	TRBJ2-3	NA	CASSVRGERQARSTDTQYF	TGTGCCAGCAGCGTAAGGGGCGAGAGACAGGCCCGTAGCACAGATACGCAGTATTTT
TRBV3-1/TRBV3-2	NA	TRBJ2-3	NA	CASSQETNRPTDTQYF	TGTGCCAGCAGCCAAGAAACAAACAGGCCCACAGATACGCAGTATTTT
TRBV10-2	NA	TRBJ2-1	TRBD2	CASSEGTSGNEQFF	TGCGCCAGCAGTGAGGGGACTAGTGGTAATGAGCAGTTCTTC
TRBV13	NA	TRBJ2-3	TRBD2	CASSRRGSGGALGTDTQYF	TGTGCCAGCAGCCGACGGGGTAGCGGGGGAGCTCTTGGGACAGATACGCAGTATTTT
TRBV10-3	NA	TRBJ1-6	TRBD1	CAISPISGQGFSPLHF	TGTGCCATCAGCCCAATATCCGGACAGGGTTTCTCACCCCTCCACTTT
TRBV7-2	NA	TRBJ2-4	TRBD1	CASSSQGQGDIQYF	TGTGCCAGCAGCTCACAAGGTCAGGGGGACATTCAGTACTTC
TRBV6-5	NA	TRBJ1-5	NA	CASTEGTSSGQPQHF	TGTGCCAGCACCGAAGGGACTTCGAGCGGACAGCCCCAGCATTTT
TRBV2	NA	TRBJ1-4	TRBD1	CASRARGPWEKLFF	TGTGCCAGCAGGGCGAGGGGGCCATGGGAAAAACTGTTTTTT